Below are 11 T cell receptor beta chains sequenced from a single sample in a study of identifying expanded T cells in peripheral blood. Method: immunoSEQ multiplex PCR; TCRdb's copy keeps in-frame clones and lacks some. The sample yields around 68,000 clones, over 75% seen once. Sequencing was done on a sample of blood. The receptor set was obtained from a person aged 18 to 75 in good health.

The chain carries TRBV19 and TRBJ1-5; D perhaps matches TRBD1 (6 bases). The CDR3 runs 14 residues. Per germline, CDR1 LNHDA and CDR2 SQIVND (reference sequence). With 3 bases removed from V and 6 bases from J, the gap between germline ends came to 12 bases. Here the CDR3 DNA reads TGTGCCAGTAGTATCGCGAGGGGGACTCAGCCCCAGCATTTT. Amino acid sequence: CASSIARGTQPQHF. Filled out from reference TRBV19 and TRBJ1-5, the complete variable domain reads DGGITQSPKYLFRKEGQNVTLSCEQNLNHDAMYWYRQDPGQGLRLIYYSQIVNDFQKGDIAEGYSVSREKKESFPLTVTSAQKNPTAFYLCASSIARGTQPQHFGDGTRLSIL.

The chain carries TRBV13 and TRBJ2-5; 11 positions match TRBD1. The germline V gene encodes CDR1 PRHDT and CDR2 FYEKMQ (reference sequence). The CDR3 extends over 17 amino acids. With V trimmed by 2 bases and J by 4 bases, 9 bases remained unmatched. CDR3 sequence (DNA): TGTGCCAGCAGCTTACCTGGGGACAGGGGGTCCTCAGAGACCCAGTACTTC. This translates into CASSLPGDRGSSETQYF.

V and J are TRBV11-3 and TRBJ2-1; no clear D gene. The CDR3 is 14 residues long. V was pared by 3 bases and J by 6 bases, with 12 bases between. In germline, CDR1 is SGHNT, CDR2 YENEEA. In nucleotides, the CDR3 is TGTGCCAGCAGCTTTTCACCGGCGACCAATGAGCAGTTCTTC. This codes for CASSFSPATNEQFF.

The J gene is TRBJ2-1, the V gene TRBV6-4, with TRBD2 identical over 14 bases. CDR1 and CDR2 from the germline V gene are MRHNA and SNTAGT. V lost 5 bases and J lost 7; bases outside the gene matches: 4. The CDR3 totals 15 residues. CDR3 protein: CASSPGTSGSNEQFF. For the CDR3, the DNA is TGTGCCAGCAGTCCTGGGACTAGCGGGAGTAATGAGCAGTTCTTC.

The chain uses TRBV19 and TRBJ2-6; no firm D call. CDR3 size: 15 residues. CDR1 LNHDA and CDR2 SQIVND come from the germline V gene (reference sequence). V dropped 3 bases and J dropped 1 base, with 7 bases sitting between them. The CDR3 DNA follows: TGTGCCAGTAGTATTGAAAGGTCTGGGGCCAACGTCCTGACTTTC. Its translation: CASSIERSGANVLTF.

V gene TRBV7-9 combines with J gene TRBJ1-2; D possibly corresponds to TRBD1 (5 bases). Germline CDR1 SEHNR, CDR2 FQNEAQ (reference sequence). This CDR3 has 15 amino acids. Trimming cost V 0 bases and J 3 bases, with 11 bases left between them. The DNA for the CDR3 is TGTGCCAGCAGCTTAGCCCTCAGGGTAGACTATGGCTACACCTTC. This translates into CASSLALRVDYGYTF.

The genes are TRBV29-1 and TRBJ2-1; perhaps TRBD2 as D (6 bases). Germline-derived CDR1 and CDR2 are SQVTM and ANQGSEA. V was cut by 1 base and J by 10 bases, with 11 bases left in between. CDR3 length equals 12 residues. CDR3: CSVEAEEGEQFF. The CDR3 nucleotides read TGCAGCGTTGAAGCTGAGGAGGGAGAGCAGTTCTTC.

The chain employs TRBV28 and TRBJ2-7; no reliable D call. The CDR3 is made up of 12 amino acids. Trimming pared 5 bases from V and 4 bases from J, leaving 9 bases between. The germline CDR1 and CDR2 sequences are MDHEN and SYDVKM. The CDR3: CASSLPRYEQYF. The CDR3 bases are TGTGCCAGCAGTCTCCCCCGGTACGAGCAGTACTTC.

This rearrangement joins TRBV5-1 to TRBJ2-2; 7 positions match TRBD2. V lost 7 bases to trimming and J lost 4 bases; unmatched junction nucleotides: 10. CDR3 length equals 15 residues. Germline loops: CDR1 SGHRS, CDR2 YFSETQ. The CDR3 region has the DNA TGCGCCAGCCGGGGTGCGGGGGTGAGCACCGGGGAGCTGTTTTTT. The encoded protein is CASRGAGVSTGELFF.

The chain combines TRBV28 with TRBJ2-7; D unclear. V lost 6 bases and J lost 2, with 11 bases in between. The CDR3 covers 13 residues. From germline, CDR1 is MDHEN and CDR2 SYDVKM. CDR3 nucleotide sequence: TGTGCCAGCAGCCCCTCCCCCGCCTACGAGCAGTACTTC. Residues: CASSPSPAYEQYF.

This chain links TRBV5-1 with TRBJ2-3; perhaps TRBD1 as D (6 bases). CDR1 and CDR2 (germline): SGHRS, YFSETQ. The CDR3 covers 17 residues. The V and J ends lost 0 bases and 5 bases respectively, with 19 bases between them. The CDR3 nucleotides are TGCGCCAGCAGCTTGGAGGGGGATGGGGGCCAGAGAGATACGCAGTATTTT. Its translation is CASSLEGDGGQRDTQYF.